These 31 T cell receptor beta chains originate from one sample sequenced in a study of T cell repertoires in cytomegalovirus infection. Antigens for these TCRs are unknown. TCRdb fed the reads into MiXCR, producing one record per CDR3 protein. The data show about 900,000 distinct CDR3 sequences, approximately 31% seen once. Source: cultured CD8+ T cells from PBMCs, taken from culture after CMV antigen stimulation. The source of these receptors is a human donor in good health (CMV status not recorded). Some clones in this sample may be carry-over from other donors' samples.

The chain links TRBV7-9 to TRBJ1-3; 8 nucleotides align to TRBD1. There are 17 residues in the CDR3. Germline CDR1 reads SEHNR; CDR2 reads FQNEAQ (reference sequence). The V gene end was trimmed by 5 bases and the J gene end by 4 bases; junction bases not matched to a gene: 13. The CDR3 bases are TGTGCCAGCAGCGGAAACCCCGGACAGGGTGCAGGAAACACCATATATTTT. Translation gives CASSGNPGQGAGNTIYF. Full variable domain (remainder filled in from reference TRBV7-9 and TRBJ1-3): DTGVSQNPRHKITKRGQNVTFRCDPISEHNRLYWYRQTLGQGPEFLTYFQNEAQLEKSRLLSDRFSAERPKGSFSTLEIQRTEQGDSAMYLCASSGNPGQGAGNTIYFGEGSWLTVV.

The chain combines TRBV27 with TRBJ2-2; tentatively, D is TRBD1 or TRBD2 (5 bases each). The V end lost 8 bases, the J end lost 4 bases, and 8 bases lay between the germline ends. The CDR3 contains 12 residues. Germline V gives CDR1 MNHEY, CDR2 SMNVEV (reference sequence). CDR3 loop: CASEGTTGELFF. Written as DNA, the CDR3 is TGTGCCAGCGAGGGGACCACCGGGGAGCTGTTTTTT.

This chain uses TRBV2 with TRBJ2-5; possibly TRBD1 for D (6 bases). The CDR3 covers 12 residues. Trimming took off 10 bases at V and 4 bases at J, with 13 bases between the two ends. Germline CDR1 reads SNHLY; CDR2 reads FYNNEI. CDR3 nucleotides: TGTGCCAAAGGGACCAGGGGAGAGACCCAGTACTTC. Its translation is CAKGTRGETQYF.

The chain uses TRBV7-9 and TRBJ2-1; D gene uncertain. Germline V gene lookup returns CDR1 SEHNR and CDR2 FQNEAQ (reference sequence). The CDR3 sequence is 14 residues long. The ends were cut back, 9 bases at V and 0 bases at J, with 12 bases in the middle. Written as DNA, the CDR3 is TGTGCCAGTCCTGCGTTAAGCTCCTACAATGAGCAGTTCTTC. Translating gives CASPALSSYNEQFF.

The J gene is TRBJ1-5, the V gene TRBV27; D remains ambiguous. This CDR3 spans 14 amino acids. Trimming shortened V by 3 bases and J by 2 bases, and 8 bases separated the two germline ends. The V gene's germline CDR1 is MNHEY and CDR2 SMNVEV (reference sequence). The CDR3 DNA reads TGTGCCAGCAGTTTTATAGGTGGCAATCAGCCCCAGCATTTT. Its protein is CASSFIGGNQPQHF.

This clonotype has just a few counts. Written as DNA, the CDR3 is TGTGCCAGCAGCTTAGCCAGACGGATTTACGAGGACACTGAAGCTTTCTTT. Its translation is CASSLARRIYEDTEAFF. The rearrangement joins TRBV7-9 to TRBJ1-1; D uncertain. Germline values: CDR1 SEHNR, CDR2 FQNEAQ (reference sequence). This CDR3 spans 17 amino acids. The V end was cut by 0 bases, the J end by 3 bases, with 17 bases between.

This chain links TRBV6-6 with TRBJ1-2; D perhaps matches TRBD1 (6 bases). The V and J ends lost 8 bases and 8 bases respectively, with 15 bases between them. CDR1 and CDR2 (germline): MNHNY, SVGAGI (reference sequence). This CDR3 has 12 amino acids. CDR3 in amino acids: CASGPQGIGYTF. DNA of the CDR3: TGTGCCAGCGGCCCACAGGGAATCGGCTACACCTTC.

The chain joins TRBV7-3 to TRBJ2-3; 7 positions agree with TRBD1. V was clipped by 6 bases and J by 0 bases; unmatched bases: 3. The CDR3 sequence is 14 residues long. Germline-derived CDR1 and CDR2 are SGHTA and FQGTGA. Written as DNA, the CDR3 is TGTGCCAGCAGGAGGGACAGTAGCACAGATACGCAGTATTTT. Protein: CASRRDSSTDTQYF.

The chain couples TRBV27 to TRBJ2-1; D remains unclear. This CDR3 spans 16 amino acids. Trimming shortened V by 0 bases and J by 2 bases, and 11 bases separated the two germline ends. Germline V gene lookup returns CDR1 MNHEY and CDR2 SMNVEV (reference sequence). As DNA, the CDR3 is TGTGCCAGCAGTTTATCTATGGCGACGGCCTACAATGAGCAGTTCTTC. This translates into CASSLSMATAYNEQFF.

The V gene is TRBV10-3, the J gene TRBJ2-2, with D possibly being TRBD1 or TRBD2 (5 bases each). The ends were cut back, 2 bases at V and 2 bases at J, with 9 bases in the middle. The CDR3 runs to 15 residues. Germline CDR1 is ENHRY and CDR2 is SYGVKD. The CDR3: CAISEAGSNTGELFF. Written as DNA, the CDR3 is TGTGCCATCAGTGAGGCAGGGAGCAACACCGGGGAGCTGTTTTTT.

The chain recombines TRBV4-1 with TRBJ2-7, with 8 bases identical to TRBD1. The V and J ends lost 1 base and 5 bases, in that order; junction bases with no gene match: 4. The CDR3 consists of 14 residues. Germline assignment: CDR1 MGHRA and CDR2 YSYEKL. CDR3 coding DNA: TGCGCCAGCAGCCAAGCCCAGGGGGCTCACGAGCAGTACTTC. This translates into CASSQAQGAHEQYF.

The chain couples TRBV15 to TRBJ2-3; TRBD2 aligns across 8 bases. Germline-derived CDR1 and CDR2 are LNHNV and YYDKDF (reference sequence). V lost 4 bases, J lost 3 bases, and 6 bases stayed unmatched. The CDR3 contains 15 residues. Written as DNA, the CDR3 is TGTGCCACCAGCACCGGACTAGCTTCGACAGATACGCAGTATTTT. Translated: CATSTGLASTDTQYF.

Notes on this clonotype: A much larger clone is a single base away; this may be a read error. The chain employs TRBV12-3 or TRBV12-4 and TRBJ2-5, with 9 bases fitting TRBD2. The V and J ends lost 3 bases and 1 base, in that order; junction bases with no gene match: 6. The CDR3 loop spans 16 amino acids. CDR3 residues: CASSFSSGVSQETQYF. In nucleotides, the CDR3 is TGTGCCAGCAGTTTTTCTAGCGGGGTTTCCCAAGAGACCCAGTACTTC.

The V call is TRBV7-6, the J call TRBJ2-7; the D gene is possibly TRBD1 (5 bases). Germline CDR1 SGHVS, CDR2 FNYEAQ. The CDR3 covers 13 residues. V dropped 10 bases and J dropped 2 bases, with 15 bases sitting between them. Here the CDR3 reads CANRPPEAYEQYF. The CDR3 DNA follows: TGTGCCAACAGGCCTCCCGAAGCCTACGAGCAGTACTTC.

As regards this clonotype: Given a much more abundant clone one base away, this may be a read error. The chain has TRBV7-9 and TRBJ2-3; D is perhaps TRBD1 (6 bases). This CDR3 comprises 17 residues. Trimming took 2 bases from V and 4 from J, leaving 19 bases between them. Looked up from germline, CDR1 is SEHNR and CDR2 is FQNEAQ (reference sequence). The CDR3 loop is CASSLRAVGQEADTQYF. CDR3 bases: TGTGCCAGCAGCTTACGGGCAGTGGGACAAGAGGCAGATACGCAGTATTTT.

The chain has TRBV6-5 and TRBJ2-2; TRBD2 matches at 13 bases. V shed 6 bases and J 6 bases; nucleotides not matched to a gene: 7. The CDR3 spans 16 residues. The germline V gene encodes CDR1 MNHEY and CDR2 SVGAGI. Here the CDR3 DNA reads TGTGCCAGCAGCCACAAACTAGCGGGGGGGCCCGGGGAGCTGTTTTTT. It yields the protein CASSHKLAGGPGELFF.

This clonotype was picked up a small number of times. The CDR3 DNA follows: TGTGCCAGCAGTTTAGGGTACGGATTTGATGGCTACACCTTC. The encoded protein is CASSLGYGFDGYTF. The J gene is TRBJ1-2, the V gene TRBV27; D is ambiguous. Germline lookup yields CDR1 MNHEY and CDR2 SMNVEV (reference sequence). Trimming removed 2 bases at V and 6 bases at J, with 13 bases between. The CDR3 is 14 amino acids.

The gene calls are TRBV27 and TRBJ1-2; TRBD1 matches 8 bases. CDR3 length: 12 amino acids. V shed 7 bases, J shed 7 bases, and the junction held 5 bases outside the gene matches. Germline V CDR1 and CDR2: MNHEY, SMNVEV (reference sequence). For the CDR3, the DNA is TGTGCCAGCAATTTGACAGGGGTTGGCTACACCTTC. Translating gives CASNLTGVGYTF.

This clonotype was detected a few times. A junction end diverges from the germline sequence, so it may reflect a read error. The gene calls are TRBV7-7 and TRBJ2-5; no firm D call. The CDR3 is made up of 13 amino acids. Per germline, CDR1 SSHAT and CDR2 FNYEAQ (reference sequence). The CDR3 bases are TGTGCTAGCAGCGTTACAGTTCAAGAGACCCAGTACTTC. Its protein product is CASSVTVQETQYF. The full variable domain, its missing parts supplied by reference TRBV7-7 and TRBJ2-5, is GAGVSQSPRYKVTKRGQDVTLRCDPISSHATLYWYQQALGQGPEFLTYFNYEAQPDKSGLPSDRFSAERPEGSISTLTIQRTEQRDSAMYRCASSVTVQETQYFGPGTRLLVL.

The chain uses TRBV6-1 and TRBJ1-1; no definite D call. The ends were cut back, 7 bases at V and 0 bases at J, with 12 bases in the middle. The germline V gene encodes CDR1 MNHNS and CDR2 SASEGT. The CDR3 is 14 residues long. This chain's CDR3 is CASTTTRVNTEAFF. Written as DNA, the CDR3 is TGTGCCAGCACCACCACGCGGGTGAACACTGAAGCTTTCTTT.

The gene calls are TRBV4-1 and TRBJ2-1; D gene ambiguous. Between the trimmed V and J ends, which lost 1 base and 0 bases, there was a span of 10 bases. From germline, CDR1 is MGHRA and CDR2 YSYEKL. The CDR3 covers 16 residues. The CDR3 nucleotides read TGCGCCAGCAGCCAAGTTGTCCGAAGCTCCTACAATGAGCAGTTCTTC. Protein product: CASSQVVRSSYNEQFF.

The chain joins TRBV28 to TRBJ2-5; TRBD2 agrees at 8 bases. Trimming removed 1 base from V and 2 bases from J; junction bases left unmatched: 6. Germline lookup yields CDR1 MDHEN and CDR2 SYDVKM. CDR3 length: 16 residues. The CDR3 nucleotides are TGTGCCAGCAGTTTATTTGGACGGGGGGGACAAGAGACCCAGTACTTC. The encoded protein is CASSLFGRGGQETQYF.

V is TRBV2 and J is TRBJ1-2, with TRBD1 matching over 8 bases. Germline-derived CDR1 and CDR2 are SNHLY and FYNNEI. The CDR3 loop spans 11 amino acids. With V trimmed by 11 bases and J by 6 bases, 5 bases remained unmatched. The CDR3 DNA reads as TGTGCCCCCGAGGACAGGGATGGCTACACCTTC. Its protein is CAPEDRDGYTF.

The CDR3 DNA follows: TGTGCCAGCAGAGGACAGGCTAGCAATCAGCCCCAGCATTTT. Its protein product is CASRGQASNQPQHF. J is TRBJ1-5 and V is TRBV6-5, with 7 bases that match TRBD1. CDR3 length: 14 amino acids. Germline lookup yields CDR1 MNHEY and CDR2 SVGAGI. Trimming cost V 6 bases and J 0 bases; bases outside gene matches: 2.

This clonotype was recorded a few times. The chain combines TRBV12-3 or TRBV12-4 with TRBJ2-4; D remains ambiguous. This CDR3 has 15 residues. V was cut by 2 bases and J by 1 base, with 9 bases left in between. CDR3 in DNA: TGTGCCAGCAGTTTAAGGGCCGGGGCCAAAAACATTCAGTACTTC. The encoded protein is CASSLRAGAKNIQYF.

The chain uses TRBV27 and TRBJ2-3, with 15 bases fitting TRBD2. Germline V gene sequence: CDR1 MNHEY, CDR2 SMNVEV (reference sequence). V was pared by 5 bases and J by 2 bases, with 5 bases of the junction left unmatched. The CDR3 runs 17 residues. The CDR3 spells CASSPGLAGGPTDTQYF. The CDR3 DNA reads TGTGCCAGCAGTCCGGGACTAGCGGGGGGACCCACAGATACGCAGTATTTT.

V is TRBV27 and J is TRBJ1-1, with TRBD1 identical over 7 bases. The CDR3 length is 14 residues. Trimming at V came to 6 bases and at J to 3 bases, leaving 7 bases not matched to a gene. CDR1 is MNHEY and CDR2 is SMNVEV in the germline V gene (reference sequence). CDR3: CASSWTGGYTEAFF. CDR3 in DNA: TGTGCCAGCAGCTGGACAGGAGGGTACACTGAAGCTTTCTTT.

This clonotype was observed at least ten times. The chain has TRBV6-2 or TRBV6-3 and TRBJ2-7; D unresolved. Trimming took 4 bases from V and 1 from J, leaving 11 bases between them. Germline V CDR1 and CDR2: MNHEY, SVGEGT. The CDR3 extends over 14 amino acids. The CDR3 region is CASSSLDVSYEQYV. The CDR3 nucleotides read TGTGCCAGCAGTTCCCTCGACGTTTCCTACGAGCAGTACGTC.

This clonotype was picked up many times. The V call is TRBV27, the J call TRBJ1-1; D perhaps matches TRBD1 (5 bases). The CDR3 is 13 amino acids. V shed 6 bases and J shed 4 bases, with 12 bases lying between them. The V gene's germline CDR1 is MNHEY and CDR2 SMNVEV (reference sequence). Here the CDR3 DNA reads TGTGCCAGCAGCTTAGATGGGGGCACTGAAGCTTTCTTT. The encoded protein is CASSLDGGTEAFF.

This rearrangement joins TRBV5-1 to TRBJ2-3, with no clear D. The CDR3 has 16 residues. CDR1 is SGHRS, CDR2 YFSETQ, per germline. V lost 2 bases to trimming and J lost 4 bases, with 17 bases between them. CDR3 sequence: CASSFRTHRTSDTQYF. CDR3 nucleotide sequence: TGCGCCAGCAGCTTCAGGACCCATCGCACATCAGATACGCAGTATTTT.

The CDR3 DNA reads TGTGCCAGTAGTATTTCCGGGACAGCGAACACTGAAGCTTTCTTT. Its protein is CASSISGTANTEAFF. The chain carries TRBV19 and TRBJ1-1; 7 positions agree with TRBD1. From germline, CDR1 is LNHDA and CDR2 SQIVND (reference sequence). The V and J ends lost 3 bases and 1 base, in that order; junction bases with no gene match: 5. The CDR3 runs to 15 residues. The full variable domain, its missing parts supplied by reference TRBV19 and TRBJ1-1, is DGGITQSPKYLFRKEGQNVTLSCEQNLNHDAMYWYRQDPGQGLRLIYYSQIVNDFQKGDIAEGYSVSREKKESFPLTVTSAQKNPTAFYLCASSISGTANTEAFFGQGTRLTVV.